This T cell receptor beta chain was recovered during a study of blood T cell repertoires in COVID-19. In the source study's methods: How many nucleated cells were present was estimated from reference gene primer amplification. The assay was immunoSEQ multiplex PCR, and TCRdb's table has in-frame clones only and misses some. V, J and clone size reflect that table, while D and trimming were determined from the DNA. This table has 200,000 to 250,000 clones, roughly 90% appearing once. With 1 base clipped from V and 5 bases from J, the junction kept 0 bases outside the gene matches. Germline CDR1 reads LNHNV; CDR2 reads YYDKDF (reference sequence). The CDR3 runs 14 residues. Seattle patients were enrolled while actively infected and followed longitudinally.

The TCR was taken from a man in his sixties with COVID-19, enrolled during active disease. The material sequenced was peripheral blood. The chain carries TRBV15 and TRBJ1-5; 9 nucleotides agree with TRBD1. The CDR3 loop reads CATSRGTGDQPQHF. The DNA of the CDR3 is TGTGCCACCAGCAGAGGGACAGGGGATCAGCCCCAGCATTTT.